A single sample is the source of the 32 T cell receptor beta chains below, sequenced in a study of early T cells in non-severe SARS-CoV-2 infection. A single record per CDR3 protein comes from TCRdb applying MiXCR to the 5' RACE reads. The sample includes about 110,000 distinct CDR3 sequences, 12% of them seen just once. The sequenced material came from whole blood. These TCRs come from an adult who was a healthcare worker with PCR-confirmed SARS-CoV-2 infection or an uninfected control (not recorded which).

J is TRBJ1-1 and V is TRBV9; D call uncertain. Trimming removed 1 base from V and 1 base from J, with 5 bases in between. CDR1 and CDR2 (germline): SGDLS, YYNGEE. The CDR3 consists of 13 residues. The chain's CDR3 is CASSVQWNTEAFF. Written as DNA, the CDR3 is TGTGCCAGCAGCGTACAGTGGAACACTGAAGCTTTCTTT.

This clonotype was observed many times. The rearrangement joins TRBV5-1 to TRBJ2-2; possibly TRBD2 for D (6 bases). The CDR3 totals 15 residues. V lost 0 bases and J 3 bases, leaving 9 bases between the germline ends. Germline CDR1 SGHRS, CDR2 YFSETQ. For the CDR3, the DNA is TGCGCCAGCAGCTTGGTAGCGGTTGACACCGGGGAGCTGTTTTTT. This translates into CASSLVAVDTGELFF. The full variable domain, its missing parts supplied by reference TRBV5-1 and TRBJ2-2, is KAGVTQTPRYLIKTRGQQVTLSCSPISGHRSVSWYQQTPGQGLQFLFEYFSETQRNKGNFPGRFSGRQFSNSRSEMNVSTLELGDSALYLCASSLVAVDTGELFFGEGSRLTVL.

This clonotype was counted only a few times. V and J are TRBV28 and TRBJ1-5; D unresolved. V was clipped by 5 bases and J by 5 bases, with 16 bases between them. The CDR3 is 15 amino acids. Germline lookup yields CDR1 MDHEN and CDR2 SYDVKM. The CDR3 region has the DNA TGTGCCAGCAGTCCCCTCGGGAGGGCGGATCAGCCCCAGCATTTT. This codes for CASSPLGRADQPQHF.

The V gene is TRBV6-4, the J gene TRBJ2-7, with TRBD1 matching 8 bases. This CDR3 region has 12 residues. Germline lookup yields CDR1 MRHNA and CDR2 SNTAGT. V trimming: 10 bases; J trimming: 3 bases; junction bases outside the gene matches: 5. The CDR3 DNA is TGTGCCACCGGGGACAGGAACTACGAGCAGTACTTC. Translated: CATGDRNYEQYF.

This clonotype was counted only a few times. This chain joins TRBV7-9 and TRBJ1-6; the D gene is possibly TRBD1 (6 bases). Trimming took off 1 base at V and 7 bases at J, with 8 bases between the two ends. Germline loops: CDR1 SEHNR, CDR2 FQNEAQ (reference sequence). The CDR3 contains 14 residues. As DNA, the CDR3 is TGTGCCAGCAGCTTAGTCCAGGGGAATTCACCCCTCCACTTT. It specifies CASSLVQGNSPLHF.

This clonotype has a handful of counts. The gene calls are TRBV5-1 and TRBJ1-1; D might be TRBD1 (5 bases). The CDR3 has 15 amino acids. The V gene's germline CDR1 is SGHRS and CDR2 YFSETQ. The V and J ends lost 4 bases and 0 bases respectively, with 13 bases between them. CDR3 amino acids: CASSPVREMNTEAFF. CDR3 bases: TGCGCCAGCAGCCCCGTCAGGGAAATGAACACTGAAGCTTTCTTT.

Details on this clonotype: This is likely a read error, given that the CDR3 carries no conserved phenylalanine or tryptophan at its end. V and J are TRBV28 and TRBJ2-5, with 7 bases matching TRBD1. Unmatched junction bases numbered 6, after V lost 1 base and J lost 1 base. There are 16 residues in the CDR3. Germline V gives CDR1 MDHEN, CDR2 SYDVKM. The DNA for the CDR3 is TGTGCCAGCAGTTTATCGGGACAGATACTCCAAGAGACCCAGTACTCC. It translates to CASSLSGQILQETQYS.

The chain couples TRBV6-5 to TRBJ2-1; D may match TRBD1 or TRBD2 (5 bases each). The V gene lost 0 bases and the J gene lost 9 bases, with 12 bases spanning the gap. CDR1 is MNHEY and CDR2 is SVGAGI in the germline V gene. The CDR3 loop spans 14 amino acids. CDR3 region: CASSYSGRDAEQFF. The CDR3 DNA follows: TGTGCCAGCAGTTACTCTGGTAGGGACGCTGAGCAGTTCTTC.

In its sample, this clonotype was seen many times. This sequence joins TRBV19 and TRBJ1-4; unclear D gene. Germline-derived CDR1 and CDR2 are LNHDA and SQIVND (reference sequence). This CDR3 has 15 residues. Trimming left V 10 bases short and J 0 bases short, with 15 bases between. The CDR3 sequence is CATRRTAATNEKLFF. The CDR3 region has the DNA TGTGCCACCCGACGGACTGCTGCAACTAATGAAAAACTGTTTTTT.

The CDR3 here is CSVNRGPEAFF. The CDR3 nucleotides are TGCAGCGTAAACAGGGGACCTGAAGCTTTCTTT. V is TRBV29-1 and J is TRBJ1-1; TRBD1 aligns across 7 bases. From germline, CDR1 is SQVTM and CDR2 ANQGSEA. The CDR3 has 11 amino acids. The J segment lost 6 bases and the V segment lost 6 bases, leaving 4 bases of the junction unmatched.

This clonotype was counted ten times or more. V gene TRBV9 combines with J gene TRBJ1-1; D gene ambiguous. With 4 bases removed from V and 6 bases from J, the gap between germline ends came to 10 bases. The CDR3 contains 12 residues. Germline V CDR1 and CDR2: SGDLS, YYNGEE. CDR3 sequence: CASSPSQAEAFF. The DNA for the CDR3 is TGTGCCAGCAGCCCGTCGCAGGCTGAAGCTTTCTTT.

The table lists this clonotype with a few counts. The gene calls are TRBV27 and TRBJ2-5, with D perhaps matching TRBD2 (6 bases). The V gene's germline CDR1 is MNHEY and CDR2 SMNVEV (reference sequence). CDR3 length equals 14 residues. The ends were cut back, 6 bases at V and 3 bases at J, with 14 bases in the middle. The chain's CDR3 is CASSSTGGEETQYF. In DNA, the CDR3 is TGTGCCAGCAGCTCCACAGGAGGGGAAGAGACCCAGTACTTC.

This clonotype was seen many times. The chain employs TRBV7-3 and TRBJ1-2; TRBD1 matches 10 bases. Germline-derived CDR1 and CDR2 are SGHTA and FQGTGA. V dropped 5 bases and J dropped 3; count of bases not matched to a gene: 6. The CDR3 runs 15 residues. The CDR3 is CASSLTGGNDYGYTF. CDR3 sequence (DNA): TGTGCCAGCAGCCTGACAGGGGGCAATGACTATGGCTACACCTTC.

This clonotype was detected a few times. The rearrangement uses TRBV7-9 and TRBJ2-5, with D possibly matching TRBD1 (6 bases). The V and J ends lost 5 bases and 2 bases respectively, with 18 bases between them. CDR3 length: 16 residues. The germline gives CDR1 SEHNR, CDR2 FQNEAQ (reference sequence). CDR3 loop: CASSPEWWGLQETQYF. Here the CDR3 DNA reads TGTGCCAGCAGCCCCGAGTGGTGGGGGCTACAAGAGACCCAGTACTTC.

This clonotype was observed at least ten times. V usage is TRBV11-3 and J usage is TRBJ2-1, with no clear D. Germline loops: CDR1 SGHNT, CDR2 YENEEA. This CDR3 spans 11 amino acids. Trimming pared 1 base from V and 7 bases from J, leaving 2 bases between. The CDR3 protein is CASSLGNEQFF. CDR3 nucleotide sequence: TGTGCCAGCAGCTTAGGAAATGAGCAGTTCTTC.

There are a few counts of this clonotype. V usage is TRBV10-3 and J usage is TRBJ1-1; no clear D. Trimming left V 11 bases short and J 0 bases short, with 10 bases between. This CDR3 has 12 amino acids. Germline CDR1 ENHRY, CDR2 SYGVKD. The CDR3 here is CASRELNTEAFF. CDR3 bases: TGTGCCTCGCGCGAACTGAACACTGAAGCTTTCTTT.

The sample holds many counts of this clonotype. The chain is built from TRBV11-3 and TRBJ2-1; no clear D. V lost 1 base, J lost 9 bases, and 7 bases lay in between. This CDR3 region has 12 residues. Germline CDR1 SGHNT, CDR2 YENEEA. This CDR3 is CASSLVSTEQFF. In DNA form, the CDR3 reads TGTGCCAGCAGCTTAGTGTCCACTGAGCAGTTCTTC.

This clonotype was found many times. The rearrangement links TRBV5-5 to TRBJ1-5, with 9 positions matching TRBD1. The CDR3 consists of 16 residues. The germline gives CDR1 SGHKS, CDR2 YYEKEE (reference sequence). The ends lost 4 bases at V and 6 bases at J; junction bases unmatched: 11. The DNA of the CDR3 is TGTGCCAGCAGCCCCGGGACAGGGAAGGAAGGTCAGCCCCAGCATTTT. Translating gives CASSPGTGKEGQPQHF.

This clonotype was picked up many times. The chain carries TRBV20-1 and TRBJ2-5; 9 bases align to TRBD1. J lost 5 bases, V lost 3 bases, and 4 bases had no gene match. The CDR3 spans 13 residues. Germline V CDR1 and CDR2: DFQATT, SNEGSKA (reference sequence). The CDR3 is CSARGTGSETQYF. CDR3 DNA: TGCAGTGCTAGGGGGACAGGGTCTGAGACCCAGTACTTC.

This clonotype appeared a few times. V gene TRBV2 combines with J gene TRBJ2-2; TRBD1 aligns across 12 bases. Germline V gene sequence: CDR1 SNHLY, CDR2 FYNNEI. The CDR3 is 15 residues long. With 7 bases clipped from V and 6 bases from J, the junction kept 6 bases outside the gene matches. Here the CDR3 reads CASIPGQGASGELFF. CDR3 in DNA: TGTGCCAGCATCCCGGGACAGGGGGCATCCGGGGAGCTGTTTTTT.

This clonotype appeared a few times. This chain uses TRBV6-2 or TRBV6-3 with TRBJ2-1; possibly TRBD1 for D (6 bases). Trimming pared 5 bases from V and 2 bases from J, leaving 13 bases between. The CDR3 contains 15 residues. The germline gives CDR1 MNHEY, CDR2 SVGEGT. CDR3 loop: CASSLRAGAYNEQFF. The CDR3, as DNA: TGTGCCAGCAGTCTACGGGCAGGGGCCTACAATGAGCAGTTCTTC.

The CDR3 nucleotides read TGTGCCATCAGTGAGTCCGGGGGTTTCCAAGAGACCCAGTACTTC. It is translated as CAISESGGFQETQYF. This chain connects TRBV10-3 to TRBJ2-5; maybe TRBD2 (6 bases). This CDR3 contains 15 residues. Germline V lookup: CDR1 ENHRY, CDR2 SYGVKD. Trimming took off 0 bases at V and 1 base at J, with 9 bases between the two ends.

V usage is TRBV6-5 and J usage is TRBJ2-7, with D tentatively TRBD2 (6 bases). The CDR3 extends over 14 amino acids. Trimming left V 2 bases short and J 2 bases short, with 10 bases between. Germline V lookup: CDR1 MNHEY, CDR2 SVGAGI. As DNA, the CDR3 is TGTGCCAGCAGTTACGCGGGACCCACCTACGAGCAGTACTTC. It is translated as CASSYAGPTYEQYF.

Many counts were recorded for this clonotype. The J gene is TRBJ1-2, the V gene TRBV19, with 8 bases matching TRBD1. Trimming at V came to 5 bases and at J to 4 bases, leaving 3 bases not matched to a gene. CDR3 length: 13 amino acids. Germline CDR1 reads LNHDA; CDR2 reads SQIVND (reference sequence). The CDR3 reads CASSQDRAYGYTF. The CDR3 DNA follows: TGTGCCAGTAGTCAGGACAGGGCCTATGGCTACACCTTC.

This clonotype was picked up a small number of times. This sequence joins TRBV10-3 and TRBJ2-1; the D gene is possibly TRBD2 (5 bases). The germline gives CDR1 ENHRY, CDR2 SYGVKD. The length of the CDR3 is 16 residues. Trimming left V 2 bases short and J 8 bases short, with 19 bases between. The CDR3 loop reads CAISESVSGLTDEQFF. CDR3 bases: TGTGCCATCAGTGAGAGTGTAAGCGGACTTACGGATGAGCAGTTCTTC.

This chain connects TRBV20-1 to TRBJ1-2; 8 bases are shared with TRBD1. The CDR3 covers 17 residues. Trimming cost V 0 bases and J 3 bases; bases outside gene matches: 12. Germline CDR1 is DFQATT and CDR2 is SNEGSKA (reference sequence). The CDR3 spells CSAREAGQGSIDYGYTF. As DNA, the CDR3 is TGCAGTGCTAGAGAGGCCGGACAGGGTTCGATTGACTATGGCTACACCTTC.

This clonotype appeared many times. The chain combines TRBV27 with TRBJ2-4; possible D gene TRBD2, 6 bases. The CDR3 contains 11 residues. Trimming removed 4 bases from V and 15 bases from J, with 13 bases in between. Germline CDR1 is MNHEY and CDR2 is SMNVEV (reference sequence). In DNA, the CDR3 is TGTGCCAGCAGTTCCACTAGCCTTCGGTACTTC. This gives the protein CASSSTSLRYF.

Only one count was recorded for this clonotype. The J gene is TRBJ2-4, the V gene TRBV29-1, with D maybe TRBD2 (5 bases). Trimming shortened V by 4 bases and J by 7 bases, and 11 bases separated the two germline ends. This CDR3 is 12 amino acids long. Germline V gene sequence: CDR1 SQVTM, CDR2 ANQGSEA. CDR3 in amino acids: CSVAERENIQYF. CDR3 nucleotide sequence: TGCAGCGTTGCTGAGAGGGAGAACATTCAGTACTTC.

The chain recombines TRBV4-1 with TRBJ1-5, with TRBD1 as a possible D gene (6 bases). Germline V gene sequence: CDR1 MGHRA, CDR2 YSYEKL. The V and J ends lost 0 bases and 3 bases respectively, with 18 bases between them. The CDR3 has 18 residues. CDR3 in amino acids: CASSQEGPQGGTNQPQHF. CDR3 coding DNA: TGCGCCAGCAGCCAAGAAGGTCCACAGGGAGGTACCAATCAGCCCCAGCATTTT.

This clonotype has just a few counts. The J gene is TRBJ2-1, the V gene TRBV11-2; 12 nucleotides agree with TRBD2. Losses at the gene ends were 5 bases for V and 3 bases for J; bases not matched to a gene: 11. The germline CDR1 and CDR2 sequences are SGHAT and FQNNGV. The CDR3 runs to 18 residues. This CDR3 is CASSQRLAGDLHYNEQFF. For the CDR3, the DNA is TGTGCCAGCAGCCAAAGACTAGCGGGGGACCTCCACTACAATGAGCAGTTCTTC.

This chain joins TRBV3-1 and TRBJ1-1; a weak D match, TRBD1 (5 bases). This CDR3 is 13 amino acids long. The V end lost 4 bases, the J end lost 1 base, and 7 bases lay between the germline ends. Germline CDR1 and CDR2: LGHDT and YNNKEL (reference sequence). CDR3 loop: CASSRQTNTEAFF. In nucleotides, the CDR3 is TGTGCCAGCAGCCGACAGACGAACACTGAAGCTTTCTTT.

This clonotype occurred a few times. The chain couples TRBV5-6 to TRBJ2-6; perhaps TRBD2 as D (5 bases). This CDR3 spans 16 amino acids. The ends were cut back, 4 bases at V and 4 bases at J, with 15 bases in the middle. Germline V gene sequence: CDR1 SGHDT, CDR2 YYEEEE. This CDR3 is CASSPDGGSGANVLTF. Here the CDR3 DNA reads TGTGCCAGCAGCCCAGACGGAGGTTCCGGGGCCAACGTCCTGACTTTC.